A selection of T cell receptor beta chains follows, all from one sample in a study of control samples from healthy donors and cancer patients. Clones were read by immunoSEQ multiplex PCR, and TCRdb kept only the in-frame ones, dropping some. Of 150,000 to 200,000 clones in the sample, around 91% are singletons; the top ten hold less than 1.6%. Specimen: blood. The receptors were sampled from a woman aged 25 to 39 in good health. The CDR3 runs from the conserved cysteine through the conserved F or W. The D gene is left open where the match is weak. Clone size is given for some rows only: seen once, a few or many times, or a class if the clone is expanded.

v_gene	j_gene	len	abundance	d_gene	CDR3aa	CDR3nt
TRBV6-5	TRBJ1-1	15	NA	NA	CASSYSDGALSEAFF	TGTGCCAGCAGTTACTCGGACGGGGCTCTGTCTGAAGCTTTCTTT
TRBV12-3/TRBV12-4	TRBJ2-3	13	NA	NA	CASSFQTTDTQYF	TGTGCCAGCAGTTTCCAGACCACAGATACGCAGTATTTT
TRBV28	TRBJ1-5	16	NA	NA	CASSLGRVGSNQPQHF	TGTGCCAGCAGTTTAGGCAGGGTTGGAAGCAATCAGCCCCAGCATTTT
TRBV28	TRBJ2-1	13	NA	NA	CASSTGPNNEQFF	TGTGCCAGCAGCACCGGACCAAACAATGAGCAGTTCTTC
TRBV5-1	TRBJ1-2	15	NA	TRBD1	CASSLGQGANYGYTF	TGCGCCAGCAGTCTGGGGCAGGGGGCTAACTATGGCTACACCTTC
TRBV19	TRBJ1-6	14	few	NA	CASSPGQTNSPLHF	TGTGCCAGTAGTCCAGGACAGACCAATTCACCCCTCCACTTT
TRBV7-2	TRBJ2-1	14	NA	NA	CASSLELPNNEQFF	TGTGCCAGCAGCTTAGAACTCCCCAACAATGAGCAGTTCTTC
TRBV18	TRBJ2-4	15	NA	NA	CASSPSGLAKNIQYF	TGTGCCAGCTCACCTAGCGGACTAGCCAAAAACATTCAGTACTTC
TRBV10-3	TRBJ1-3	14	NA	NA	CAISGGLSGNTIYF	TGTGCCATCAGTGGGGGTTTGTCTGGAAACACCATATATTTT
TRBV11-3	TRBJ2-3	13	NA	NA	CASSSDRTDTQYF	TGTGCCAGCAGCTCCGACAGGACAGATACGCAGTATTTT
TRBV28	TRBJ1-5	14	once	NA	CASRPTRGGQPQHF	TGTGCCAGCAGACCGACCCGGGGTGGCCAGCCCCAGCATTTT
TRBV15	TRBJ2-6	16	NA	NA	CATSRDGEAGANVLTF	TGTGCCACCAGCAGAGATGGGGAGGCTGGGGCCAACGTCCTGACTTTC
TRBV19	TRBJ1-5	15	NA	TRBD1	CASSRDSHSNQPQHF	TGTGCCAGTAGTAGGGACAGCCATAGCAATCAGCCCCAGCATTTT
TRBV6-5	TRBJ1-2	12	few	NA	CASSYSSIGYTF	TGTGCCAGCAGTTACTCGTCCATTGGCTACACCTTC
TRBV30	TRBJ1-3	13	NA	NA	CAWSGGVGNTIYF	TGTGCCTGGAGTGGGGGGGTCGGAAACACCATATATTTT
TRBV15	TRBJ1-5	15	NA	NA	CATSRDWDGNQPQHF	TGTGCCACCAGCAGAGATTGGGATGGCAATCAGCCCCAGCATTTT
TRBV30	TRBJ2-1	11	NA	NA	CAWSPQYEQFF	TGTGCCTGGAGTCCCCAGTATGAGCAGTTCTTC
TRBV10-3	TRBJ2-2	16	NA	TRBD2	CAIRPTSGGHTGELFF	TGTGCCATCAGGCCGACTAGCGGGGGGCATACCGGGGAGCTGTTTTTT
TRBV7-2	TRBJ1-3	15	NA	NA	CASSLWRGGGNTIYF	TGTGCCAGCAGCTTATGGCGGGGAGGTGGAAACACCATATATTTT
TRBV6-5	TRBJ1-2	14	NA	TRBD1	CASSSGTGPYGYTF	TGTGCCAGCAGCTCCGGGACAGGACCCTATGGCTACACCTTC
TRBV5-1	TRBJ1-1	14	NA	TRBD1	CASTRTGGNSEAFF	TGCGCCAGCACAAGGACAGGGGGGAACTCTGAAGCTTTCTTT
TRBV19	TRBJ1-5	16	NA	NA	CASRPGTPYSNQPQHF	TGTGCCAGCCGACCCGGGACACCTTATAGCAATCAGCCCCAGCATTTT
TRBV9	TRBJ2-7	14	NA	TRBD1	CASSVGDRGYEQYF	TGTGCCAGCAGCGTAGGGGACAGGGGCTACGAGCAGTACTTC
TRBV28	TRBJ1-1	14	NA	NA	CASSLWAGNTEAFF	TGTGCCAGCAGTTTATGGGCAGGCAACACTGAAGCTTTCTTT
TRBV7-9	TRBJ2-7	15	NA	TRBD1	CASSSGTGRAYEQYF	TGTGCCAGCAGCTCCGGGACAGGGAGGGCCTACGAGCAGTACTTC
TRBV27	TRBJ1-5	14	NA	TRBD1	CASSPGTGNQPQHF	TGTGCCAGCAGTCCCGGGACAGGGAACCAGCCCCAGCATTTT
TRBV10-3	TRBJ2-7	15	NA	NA	CAISESTSKGMEQYF	TGTGCCATCAGTGAGTCGACTAGTAAAGGTATGGAGCAGTACTTC
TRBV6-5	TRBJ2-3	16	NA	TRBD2	CASSLSGRTSTDTQYF	TGTGCCAGCAGTTTAAGCGGGAGGACTAGCACAGATACGCAGTATTTT
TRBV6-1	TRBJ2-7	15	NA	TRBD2	CASSEVAGGSYEQYF	TGTGCCAGCAGTGAAGTCGCGGGGGGCTCCTACGAGCAGTACTTC
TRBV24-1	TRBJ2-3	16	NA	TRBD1	CATSSLGQASTDTQYF	TGTGCCACCAGTTCCCTAGGACAGGCTAGCACAGATACGCAGTATTTT
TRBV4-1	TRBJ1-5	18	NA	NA	CASSQGTFGSYSNQPQHF	TGCGCCAGCAGCCAGGGGACATTTGGGTCTTATAGCAATCAGCCCCAGCATTTT
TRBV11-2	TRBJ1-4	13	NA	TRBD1	CASSRDRGEKLFF	TGTGCCAGCAGCAGGGACAGGGGGGAAAAACTGTTTTTT